This entry describes one T cell receptor (beta chain). Original analysis: Using reference gene primer amplification, nucleated cell counts were estimated. Method: immunoSEQ multiplex PCR; TCRdb's copy keeps in-frame clones and lacks some. V, J and clone size derive from that table, while D and trimming were established from the DNA sequence. The table includes under 200,000 clones, around 80% detected once. The record originates from a study of blood T cell repertoires in COVID-19. Study at large: COVID-19 samples from acute and convalescent phases originated in the United States, Italy and Spain. PBMCs, B-cell-depleted T cells, or T cells provided the cDNA or gDNA that made up the material.

Germline CDR1 and CDR2: SGHTA and FQGNSA. CDR3 length: 15 residues. The V gene end was trimmed by 5 bases and the J gene end by 0 bases; junction bases not matched to a gene: 5. The source material was peripheral blood. The rearrangement links TRBV7-2 to TRBJ2-7, with TRBD2 identical over 9 bases. The receptor comes from a man between 65 and 85 years old with active or convalescent COVID-19. The CDR3 protein is CASSRLAVSSYEQYF. The CDR3 DNA is TGTGCCAGCAGCAGACTAGCGGTCAGCTCCTACGAGCAGTACTTC.